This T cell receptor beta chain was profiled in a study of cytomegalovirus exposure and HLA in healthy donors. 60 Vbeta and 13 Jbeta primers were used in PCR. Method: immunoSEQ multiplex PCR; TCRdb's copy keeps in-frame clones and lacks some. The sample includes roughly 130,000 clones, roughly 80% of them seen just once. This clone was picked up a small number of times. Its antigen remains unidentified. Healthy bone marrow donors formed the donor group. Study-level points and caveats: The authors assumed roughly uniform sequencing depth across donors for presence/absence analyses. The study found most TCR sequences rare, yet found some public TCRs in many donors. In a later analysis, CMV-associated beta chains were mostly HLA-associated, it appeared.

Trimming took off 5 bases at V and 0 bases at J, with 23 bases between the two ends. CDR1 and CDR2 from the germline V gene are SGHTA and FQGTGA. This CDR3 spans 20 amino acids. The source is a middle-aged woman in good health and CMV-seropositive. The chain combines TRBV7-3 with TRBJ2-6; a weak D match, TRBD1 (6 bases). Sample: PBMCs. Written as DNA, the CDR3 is TGTGCCAGCAGCCCCGCTACGACAGGAAGTTTAAGCTCTGGGGCCAACGTCCTGACTTTC. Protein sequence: CASSPATTGSLSSGANVLTF.